This TCR beta chain was sequenced during a study of T cell repertoires in cytomegalovirus infection. Study-level background: Matching HLA type, along with CMV infection, was indicated by public TCR beta signatures. Whole-study findings and limits: Accumulated public TCR beta family frequency recognized individuals carrying CMV together with the relevant HLA.

Germline CDR1 and CDR2: KGHSH and LQKENI. Losses at the gene ends were 5 bases for V and 0 bases for J; bases not matched to a gene: 10. The CDR3 covers 18 residues. As for this clonotype: What it binds is not known.

TCRdb recomputed calls from the reads with MiXCR, one row per CDR3 protein. The data show around 750,000 distinct CDR3 sequences, less than 35% seen once. The material was cultured CD8+ T cells from PBMCs, obtained from culture after CMV antigen stimulation. This TCR was recovered from a human donor in good health (CMV status not recorded). Some clones in this sample may be carry-over from other donors' samples. V usage is TRBV18 and J usage is TRBJ2-6, with 7 bases lining up with TRBD1. As DNA, the CDR3 is TGTGCCAGCTCAAAAGACAGGGCGACTTACTCTGGGGCCAACGTCCTGACTTTC. The encoded protein is CASSKDRATYSGANVLTF.